The rows below give T cell receptor beta chains drawn from one sample of a study of Graves' ophthalmopathy and Graves' hyperthyroidism. In TCRdb, the multiplex PCR reads were re-called with MiXCR into one record per CDR3 protein. Of over a million distinct CDR3 sequences listed, less than 45% were seen once; the top ten hold 11%. Sequencing was performed on peripheral blood or thyroid tissue (not recorded which). The receptor set was obtained from an adult man with Graves' hyperthyroidism. Each CDR3 is given with its conserved first and last residue. A D gene is named only where the DNA matches it firmly. Clone size is shown for a subset of rows, as once, few, many or a class of expanded clone.

v_gene: TRBV20-1
d_gene: .
abundance: many
j_gene: TRBJ2-7
CDR3aa: CSARDIQGRTQYF
CDR3nt: TGCAGTGCTAGAGATATCCAGGGGAGGACGCAGTACTTC

v_gene: TRBV7-9
d_gene: .
abundance: .
j_gene: TRBJ1-2
CDR3aa: CASSWQGGYTF
CDR3nt: TGTGCCAGCAGCTGGCAGGGGGGCTACACCTTC

v_gene: TRBV12-3/TRBV12-4
d_gene: .
abundance: .
j_gene: TRBJ1-2
CDR3aa: CASSQGSAQGSHDYGYTF
CDR3nt: TGTGCCAGCAGCCAAGGTAGTGCACAAGGGTCGCACGACTATGGCTACACCTTC

v_gene: TRBV10-2
d_gene: .
abundance: .
j_gene: TRBJ1-1
CDR3aa: CASSEDGRKEAFF
CDR3nt: TGCGCCAGCAGTGAGGACGGCAGAAAAGAAGCTTTCTTT

v_gene: TRBV10-2
d_gene: .
abundance: many
j_gene: TRBJ1-1
CDR3aa: CASTQNTEAFF
CDR3nt: TGCGCCAGCACTCAAAACACTGAAGCTTTCTTT

v_gene: TRBV20-1
d_gene: .
abundance: once
j_gene: TRBJ1-4
CDR3aa: CSARDDRRREKLFF
CDR3nt: TGCAGTGCTAGAGACGACAGGCGAAGAGAAAAACTGTTTTTT

v_gene: TRBV6-2/TRBV6-3
d_gene: .
abundance: many
j_gene: TRBJ1-5
CDR3aa: CASSYGWPGQHF
CDR3nt: TGTGCCAGCAGTTACGGGTGGCCGGGCCAGCATTTT

v_gene: TRBV2
d_gene: .
abundance: .
j_gene: TRBJ1-6
CDR3aa: CASTTGRYALHF
CDR3nt: TGTGCCAGCACCACAGGGCGGTACGCCCTCCACTTT

v_gene: TRBV5-6
d_gene: .
abundance: few
j_gene: TRBJ1-2
CDR3aa: CASSLVWGRANYGYTF
CDR3nt: TGTGCCAGCAGCCTGGTTTGGGGCAGGGCTAACTATGGCTACACCTTC

v_gene: TRBV7-2
d_gene: .
abundance: many
j_gene: TRBJ1-1
CDR3aa: CASSYRGKEAFF
CDR3nt: TGTGCCAGCAGCTACAGAGGAAAAGAAGCTTTCTTT

v_gene: TRBV7-2
d_gene: .
abundance: .
j_gene: TRBJ1-6
CDR3aa: CASSQEVRGSSYNSPLHF
CDR3nt: TGCGCCAGCAGCCAAGAGGTACGGGGGAGCTCCTATAATTCACCCCTCCACTTT

v_gene: TRBV6-6
d_gene: TRBD1
abundance: many
j_gene: TRBJ2-5
CDR3aa: CASSRSTGGLETQYF
CDR3nt: TGTGCCAGCAGCCGATCGACAGGGGGACTGGAGACCCAGTACTTC

v_gene: TRBV29-1
d_gene: .
abundance: few
j_gene: TRBJ2-2
CDR3aa: CSVGRGNTGEPFF
CDR3nt: .

v_gene: TRBV20-1
d_gene: TRBD2
abundance: many
j_gene: TRBJ2-7
CDR3aa: CSARRGGSYEQYF
CDR3nt: TGCAGTGCTAGGAGGGGCGGGAGCTACGAGCAGTACTTC

v_gene: TRBV5-8
d_gene: .
abundance: many
j_gene: TRBJ1-1
CDR3aa: CASSLVGTRVSEAFF
CDR3nt: TGTGCCAGCAGCTTGGTTGGGACAAGGGTTTCGGAAGCTTTCTTT

v_gene: TRBV20-1
d_gene: TRBD1
abundance: few
j_gene: TRBJ2-5
CDR3aa: CSAGTGVKETQYF
CDR3nt: TGCAGTGCGGGGACAGGGGTGAAAGAGACCCAGTACTTC

v_gene: TRBV10-3
d_gene: .
abundance: many
j_gene: TRBJ1-2
CDR3aa: CATHFGGAVGYTF
CDR3nt: TGTGCCACCCACTTTGGGGGGGCGGTTGGCTACACCTTC

v_gene: TRBV6-4
d_gene: .
abundance: few
j_gene: TRBJ1-1
CDR3aa: CASSYSPGEAFF
CDR3nt: TGTGCCAGCAGTTACTCGCCCGGTGAAGCTTTCTTT

v_gene: TRBV5-1
d_gene: .
abundance: .
j_gene: TRBJ1-1
CDR3aa: CASSLDRGGLDEAFF
CDR3nt: TGTGCCAGCAGCTTGGACCGCGGGGGATTGGATGAAGCTTTCTTT

v_gene: TRBV5-1
d_gene: TRBD2
abundance: .
j_gene: TRBJ2-5
CDR3aa: CASTTSGRGGTQYF
CDR3nt: TGCGCCAGCACGACTAGCGGGAGAGGGGGGACCCAGTACTTC

v_gene: TRBV6-5
d_gene: .
abundance: .
j_gene: TRBJ1-2
CDR3aa: CASRNRVRGGYTF
CDR3nt: TGTGCCAGCAGGAACAGGGTTCGGGGAGGCTACACCTTC

v_gene: TRBV28
d_gene: .
abundance: .
j_gene: TRBJ2-5
CDR3aa: CASSLRLTEVTRETQYF
CDR3nt: TGTGCCAGCTCCTTGCGTCTGACGGAAGTTACTAGGGAGACCCAGTACTTC

v_gene: TRBV12-3/TRBV12-4
d_gene: .
abundance: .
j_gene: TRBJ1-1
CDR3aa: CASSLTVAGNTEAFF
CDR3nt: TGTGCCAGCAGTTTGACCGTCGCTGGAAACACTGAAGCTTTCTTT

v_gene: TRBV7-9
d_gene: .
abundance: many
j_gene: TRBJ2-7
CDR3aa: CASSINTGISIYEQYF
CDR3nt: TGTGCCAGCAGCATAAACACAGGGATAAGTATCTACGAGCAGTACTTC

v_gene: TRBV7-9
d_gene: .
abundance: many
j_gene: TRBJ1-1
CDR3aa: CASSLASGGWEAFF
CDR3nt: TGTGCCAGCAGCTTAGCGAGCGGGGGCTGGGAGGCTTTCTTT

v_gene: TRBV9
d_gene: .
abundance: .
j_gene: TRBJ2-6
CDR3aa: CASSVGTNVLTF
CDR3nt: TGTGCCAGCAGCGTTGGGACCAACGTCCTGACTTTC

v_gene: TRBV11-2
d_gene: TRBD1
abundance: many
j_gene: TRBJ1-1
CDR3aa: CASSSYDGTVGEAFF
CDR3nt: TGTGCCAGCAGCTCCTATGACGGGACAGTGGGGGAAGCTTTCTTT

v_gene: TRBV7-8
d_gene: TRBD1
abundance: many
j_gene: TRBJ1-4
CDR3aa: CASSHRQGAGNEKLFF
CDR3nt: TGTGCCAGCAGCCACAGACAGGGGGCGGGTAATGAAAAACTGTTTTTT

v_gene: TRBV24-1
d_gene: .
abundance: few
j_gene: TRBJ2-7
CDR3aa: CATQTSRGSYEQYF
CDR3nt: TGTGCCACGCAAACCAGCCGAGGCTCCTACGAGCAGTACTTC

v_gene: TRBV29-1
d_gene: TRBD1
abundance: many
j_gene: TRBJ2-5
CDR3aa: CSVLPGQGIHETQYF
CDR3nt: TGCAGCGTGTTACCGGGACAGGGGATTCATGAGACCCAGTACTTC

v_gene: TRBV7-2
d_gene: .
abundance: few
j_gene: TRBJ2-5
CDR3aa: CASSLVVWEETQYF
CDR3nt: TGTGCCAGCAGCTTAGTCGTCTGGGAGGAGACCCAGTACTTC

v_gene: TRBV19
d_gene: .
abundance: few
j_gene: TRBJ1-2
CDR3aa: CASSIAQAGYGYTF
CDR3nt: TGTGCCAGTAGTATCGCCCAGGCAGGCTATGGCTACACCTTC

v_gene: TRBV5-8
d_gene: .
abundance: many
j_gene: TRBJ2-7
CDR3aa: CASSPRPGAEQYF
CDR3nt: TGTGCCAGCAGCCCCCGGCCGGGAGCCGAGCAGTACTTC

v_gene: TRBV29-1
d_gene: .
abundance: .
j_gene: TRBJ1-1
CDR3aa: CSVVLWGLGGTEAFF
CDR3nt: TGCAGCGTTGTCTTGTGGGGGCTGGGGGGCACTGAAGCTTTCTTT

v_gene: TRBV7-9
d_gene: .
abundance: .
j_gene: TRBJ1-2
CDR3aa: CASSTLGGYTF
CDR3nt: TGTGCCAGCAGCACGCTAGGTGGCTACACCTTC

v_gene: TRBV7-2
d_gene: TRBD2
abundance: few
j_gene: TRBJ2-7
CDR3aa: CASSRTGGLAGSPYEQYF
CDR3nt: TGTGCCAGCAGCCGAACCGGAGGACTAGCGGGATCCCCCTACGAGCAGTACTTC